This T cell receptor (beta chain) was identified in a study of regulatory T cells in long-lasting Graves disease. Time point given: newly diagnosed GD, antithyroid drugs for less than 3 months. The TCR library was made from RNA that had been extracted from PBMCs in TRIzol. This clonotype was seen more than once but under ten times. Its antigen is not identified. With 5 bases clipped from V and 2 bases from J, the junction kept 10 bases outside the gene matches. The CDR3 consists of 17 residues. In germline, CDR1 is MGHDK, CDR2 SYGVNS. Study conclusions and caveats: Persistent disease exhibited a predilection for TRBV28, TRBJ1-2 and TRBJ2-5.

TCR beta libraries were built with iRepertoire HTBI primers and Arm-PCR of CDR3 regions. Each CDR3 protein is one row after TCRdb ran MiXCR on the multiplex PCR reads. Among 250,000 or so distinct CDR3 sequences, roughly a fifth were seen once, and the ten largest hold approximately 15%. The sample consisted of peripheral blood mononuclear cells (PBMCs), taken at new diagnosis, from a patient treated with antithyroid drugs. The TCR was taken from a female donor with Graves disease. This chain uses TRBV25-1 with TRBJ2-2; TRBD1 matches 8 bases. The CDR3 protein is CASSYLGQGENTGELFF. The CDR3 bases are TGTGCCAGCAGTTATCTAGGACAGGGAGAAAACACCGGGGAGCTGTTTTTT.